A single sample gave rise to the 30 T cell receptor beta chains below, sequenced in a study of identical twins. TCRdb ran MiXCR on the 5' RACE reads and lists one entry per CDR3 protein. The sample includes about 240,000 distinct CDR3 sequences, over 9.5% seen only once; the top ten take roughly 3.7%. The data also belong to a second study, concerning yellow fever vaccine responses in identical twins.

Sequencing was done on a sample of memory (CD45RO+) T cells sorted from blood. The receptors derive from a young woman in good health.

The sample holds a few counts of this clonotype. The CDR3 spells CASSIDGLSSYEQYF. For the CDR3, the DNA is TGTGCCAGTAGTATAGACGGACTAAGCTCCTACGAGCAGTACTTC. The V and J genes are TRBV19 and TRBJ2-7; possible D gene TRBD2, 6 bases. V dropped 0 bases and J dropped 0 bases, with 9 bases sitting between them. CDR3 length: 15 amino acids. CDR1 and CDR2 (germline): LNHDA, SQIVND (reference sequence). The full variable domain, in which reference TRBV19 and TRBJ2-7 provide the parts outside the CDR3, is DGGITQSPKYLFRKEGQNVTLSCEQNLNHDAMYWYRQDPGQGLRLIYYSQIVNDFQKGDIAEGYSVSREKKESFPLTVTSAQKNPTAFYLCASSIDGLSSYEQYFGPGTRLTVT.

The chain carries TRBV21-1 and TRBJ1-4; the tabulated D call, TRBD1, remains unverified against the DNA. TRBV21-1 is tagged as a pseudogene. The CDR3 length is 15 residues. The CDR3 DNA follows: TGTGCCAGCAGCAAGGACAGCTCAACTAATGAAAAACTGTTTTTT. Translation gives CASSKDSSTNEKLFF.

The V call is TRBV7-6, the J call TRBJ2-1, with TRBD2 matching over 11 bases. V gave up 5 bases and J gave up 4 bases; unmatched junction bases: 7. CDR3 length: 16 amino acids. Germline lookup yields CDR1 SGHVS and CDR2 FNYEAQ. This CDR3 is CASSPTSGISYNEQFF. As DNA, the CDR3 is TGTGCCAGCAGCCCGACTAGCGGGATAAGTTACAATGAGCAGTTCTTC.

V is TRBV20-1 and J is TRBJ2-4; D might be TRBD1 (6 bases). Germline lookup yields CDR1 DFQATT and CDR2 SNEGSKA (reference sequence). The ends were cut back, 1 base at V and 3 bases at J, with 13 bases in the middle. The CDR3 length is 15 residues. CDR3: CSARVGAGIKNIQYF. The CDR3, as DNA: TGCAGTGCTAGAGTGGGGGCGGGTATCAAAAACATTCAGTACTTC.

The V call is TRBV15, the J call TRBJ2-6, with TRBD2 matching 8 bases. The CDR3 loop spans 21 amino acids. Germline values: CDR1 LNHNV, CDR2 YYDKDF (reference sequence). V gave up 1 base and J gave up 0 bases; unmatched junction bases: 14. CDR3 loop: CATSRGLHTGGSSSGANVLTF. The CDR3 DNA reads TGTGCCACCAGCAGAGGGCTTCATACGGGGGGGTCGAGCTCTGGGGCCAACGTCCTGACTTTC.

This chain uses TRBV18 with TRBJ2-5; TRBD2 matches at 12 bases. Per the germline V gene, CDR1 is KGHSH and CDR2 is LQKENI. V shed 6 bases, J shed 3 bases, and the junction held 5 bases outside the gene matches. The CDR3 covers 15 residues. The CDR3 is CASSPGLAGKETQYF. CDR3 DNA: TGTGCCAGCTCCCCCGGACTAGCGGGGAAAGAGACCCAGTACTTC.

The sample holds a few counts of this clonotype. The chain recombines TRBV3-1 with TRBJ2-1; D remains unclear. Per germline, CDR1 LGHDT and CDR2 YNNKEL (reference sequence). The CDR3 has 17 residues. The ends were cut back, 0 bases at V and 1 base at J, with 13 bases in the middle. CDR3 DNA: TGTGCCAGCAGCCAAGAGGGATTAGGGAATTCCTACAATGAGCAGTTCTTC. It yields the protein CASSQEGLGNSYNEQFF.

This clonotype came up many times. In DNA form, the CDR3 reads TGTGCCAGCAGCCCGACGAGGGTAGATAATTCACCCCTCCACTTT. It codes for CASSPTRVDNSPLHF. V and J are TRBV7-9 and TRBJ1-6; D gene unclear. The CDR3 has 15 amino acids. The V end lost 5 bases, the J end lost 5 bases, and 13 bases lay between the germline ends. Germline V gives CDR1 SEHNR, CDR2 FQNEAQ (reference sequence). Full variable domain (remainder filled in from reference TRBV7-9 and TRBJ1-6): DTGVSQNPRHKITKRGQNVTFRCDPISEHNRLYWYRQTLGQGPEFLTYFQNEAQLEKSRLLSDRFSAERPKGSFSTLEIQRTEQGDSAMYLCASSPTRVDNSPLHFGNGTRLTVT.

The V gene is TRBV14, the J gene TRBJ2-7; D might be TRBD1 or TRBD2, each matching 5 bases. The V and J ends lost 1 base and 1 base respectively, with 8 bases between them. The CDR3 sequence is 14 residues long. Germline V gives CDR1 SGHDN, CDR2 FVKESK. The CDR3 region has the DNA TGTGCCAGCAGCCAAGTGGGGGAATCCTACGAGCAGTACTTC. Translation: CASSQVGESYEQYF.

CDR3 sequence: CASSRVIDEQYF. CDR3 bases: TGTGCCAGCAGCCGGGTCATCGACGAGCAGTACTTC. The V and J genes are TRBV11-2 and TRBJ2-7; no definite D call. Germline lookup yields CDR1 SGHAT and CDR2 FQNNGV. V was shortened by 5 bases and J by 5 bases, with 10 bases between the two germline ends. This CDR3 is built from 12 residues.

This clonotype was seen only a few times. Mismatch with germline at one junction end may stem from a read error. The chain joins TRBV7-2 to TRBJ2-7; TRBD1 matches 9 bases. The CDR3 sequence is 12 residues long. Germline V gene lookup returns CDR1 SGHTA and CDR2 FQGNSA. CDR3 amino acids: CASSIGGGQGHF. The CDR3 bases are TGTGCCAGCAGCATAGGAGGGGGACAGGGACACTTC.

This rearrangement joins TRBV11-2 to TRBJ2-5, with TRBD1 as a possible D gene (6 bases). CDR3 size: 15 residues. With 5 bases removed from V and 2 bases from J, the gap between germline ends came to 15 bases. Germline assignment: CDR1 SGHAT and CDR2 FQNNGV. CDR3 nucleotide sequence: TGTGCCAGCAGCCAAACAGGGTATCCACAAGAGACCCAGTACTTC. Amino acids: CASSQTGYPQETQYF.

This clonotype has a handful of counts. The genes are TRBV10-2 and TRBJ2-2; TRBD1 might be the D (6 bases). The CDR3 is made up of 15 amino acids. The V gene lost 2 bases and the J gene lost 1 base, with 8 bases spanning the gap. Germline lookup yields CDR1 WSHSY and CDR2 SAAADI. CDR3 loop: CASSEVTGNTGELFF. CDR3 in DNA: TGCGCCAGCAGTGAGGTGACAGGGAACACCGGGGAGCTGTTTTTT.

V usage is TRBV7-9 and J usage is TRBJ2-2; D ambiguous. Deletions cut 2 bases from V and 7 bases from J, with 8 bases between. The length of the CDR3 is 13 residues. CDR1 and CDR2 (germline): SEHNR, FQNEAQ (reference sequence). The CDR3, as DNA: TGTGCCAGCAGCTTAACTCCAGGCGGGGAGCTGTTTTTT. Protein: CASSLTPGGELFF.

V and J are TRBV24-1 and TRBJ2-5; tentatively, D is TRBD2 (6 bases). Trimming shortened V by 4 bases and J by 1 base, and 12 bases separated the two germline ends. The V gene's germline CDR1 is KGHDR and CDR2 SFDVKD. This CDR3 has 15 amino acids. The DNA of the CDR3 is TGTGCCACCAGTGAGCCAGGGACTCCCCAAGAGACCCAGTACTTC. Protein sequence: CATSEPGTPQETQYF.

This clonotype has more than one count but fewer than ten. The gene calls are TRBV7-9 and TRBJ2-1; a weak D match, TRBD2 (5 bases). The CDR3 spans 13 residues. Trimming took 5 bases from V and 9 from J, leaving 14 bases between them. Per the germline V gene, CDR1 is SEHNR and CDR2 is FQNEAQ (reference sequence). The CDR3 sequence is CASSPERGPEQFF. CDR3 nucleotide sequence: TGTGCCAGCAGCCCGGAGAGAGGGCCTGAGCAGTTCTTC. Full variable domain (remainder filled in from reference TRBV7-9 and TRBJ2-1): DTGVSQNPRHKITKRGQNVTFRCDPISEHNRLYWYRQTLGQGPEFLTYFQNEAQLEKSRLLSDRFSAERPKGSFSTLEIQRTEQGDSAMYLCASSPERGPEQFFGPGTRLTVL.

There are a few counts of this clonotype. V usage is TRBV5-1 and J usage is TRBJ2-7, with a possible D match to TRBD2 (6 bases). CDR1 and CDR2 (germline): SGHRS, YFSETQ. Trimming removed 4 bases at V and 2 bases at J, with 10 bases between. This CDR3 comprises 13 residues. The CDR3 protein is CASSRDSAYEQYF. CDR3 bases: TGCGCCAGCAGCCGGGACTCGGCCTACGAGCAGTACTTC.

The DNA for the CDR3 is TGTGCCAGCAGTCCTCCGGGACTAGCGGGAGCTCGTGAGCAGTTCTTC. Amino acids: CASSPPGLAGAREQFF. This chain uses TRBV28 with TRBJ2-1, with TRBD2 identical over 14 bases. Germline-derived CDR1 and CDR2 are MDHEN and SYDVKM. The length of the CDR3 is 16 residues. With 5 bases clipped from V and 9 bases from J, the junction kept 9 bases outside the gene matches.

The chain joins TRBV28 to TRBJ2-1; the match to TRBD2 covers 10 bases. With 5 bases clipped from V and 0 bases from J, the junction kept 16 bases outside the gene matches. This CDR3 is 20 amino acids long. CDR1 and CDR2 from the germline V gene are MDHEN and SYDVKM. The CDR3 is CASSKIPGLAAEGSYNEQFF. The CDR3 DNA reads TGTGCCAGCAGTAAAATACCCGGACTAGCGGCGGAAGGCTCCTACAATGAGCAGTTCTTC.

The rearrangement links TRBV20-1 to TRBJ2-5, with TRBD2 matching 11 bases. V lost 6 bases, J lost 2 bases, and 5 bases stayed unmatched. This CDR3 is built from 14 residues. CDR1 is DFQATT and CDR2 is SNEGSKA in the germline V gene (reference sequence). The DNA for the CDR3 is TGCAGTGCCGGGACTAGCGGAAATCAAGAGACCCAGTACTTC. This sequence encodes CSAGTSGNQETQYF.

V usage is TRBV4-2 and J usage is TRBJ2-3, with 8 bases matching TRBD2. This CDR3 has 15 amino acids. V was clipped by 4 bases and J by 4 bases; unmatched bases: 7. Germline V gene data show CDR1 as LGHNA and CDR2 as YNFKEQ. CDR3 region: CASSPRAGGADTQYF. The CDR3 bases are TGTGCCAGCAGCCCCCGGGCGGGGGGAGCAGATACGCAGTATTTT.

Note on this clonotype: At one of its ends the junction is not consistent with the germline gene, which may arise from a read error. This chain links TRBV12-3 or TRBV12-4 with TRBJ2-7; the D is unclear. There are 12 residues in the CDR3. CDR3 sequence reads: CASSTNNYEKYF. As DNA, the CDR3 is TGTGCCAGCAGCACAAACAATTACGAGAAGTACTTC.

This clonotype was picked up a small number of times. V gene TRBV7-2 combines with J gene TRBJ2-7, with 10 bases matching TRBD2. CDR3 size: 15 residues. V was clipped by 5 bases and J by 7 bases; unmatched bases: 11. In germline, CDR1 is SGHTA, CDR2 FQGNSA. In DNA, the CDR3 is TGTGCCAGCAGCGGACAGCTAGCGGGAGTACGGGAGCAGTACTTC. Amino acids: CASSGQLAGVREQYF.

This clonotype turned up a few times. The chain employs TRBV4-2 and TRBJ2-3; 11 bases are a match to TRBD2. The CDR3 totals 20 residues. Per the germline V gene, CDR1 is LGHNA and CDR2 is YNFKEQ. The junction had 15 bases not matched to a gene; V was cut back by 2 bases and J by 2 bases. The CDR3 sequence: CASSQRLAGGSGGVTDTQYF. The CDR3 coding sequence is TGTGCCAGCAGCCAACGGCTAGCGGGAGGATCGGGGGGGGTCACAGATACGCAGTATTTT.

In this sample, this clonotype turned up many times. J is TRBJ2-3 and V is TRBV2, with 7 bases that match TRBD2. CDR1 and CDR2 (germline): SNHLY, FYNNEI. Trimming removed 8 bases from V and 0 bases from J; junction bases left unmatched: 5. The CDR3 spans 14 residues. CDR3 region: CASEARGSTDTQYF. CDR3 DNA sequence: TGTGCCAGCGAGGCGCGGGGGAGCACAGATACGCAGTATTTT.

The V call is TRBV7-2, the J call TRBJ2-7; tentatively, D is TRBD1 (5 bases). Germline lookup yields CDR1 SGHTA and CDR2 FQGNSA. This CDR3 has 13 residues. Trimming took off 3 bases at V and 3 bases at J, with 9 bases between the two ends. DNA of the CDR3: TGTGCCAGCAGCTTCAGGGCAGACTACGAGCAGTACTTC. Protein product: CASSFRADYEQYF. The full variable domain, its missing parts supplied by reference TRBV7-2 and TRBJ2-7, is GAGVSQSPSNKVTEKGKDVELRCDPISGHTALYWYRQSLGQGLEFLIYFQGNSAPDKSGLPSDRFSAERTGGSVSTLTIQRTQQEDSAVYLCASSFRADYEQYFGPGTRLTVT.

V is TRBV20-1 and J is TRBJ2-2; D is unresolved. This CDR3 region has 14 residues. Germline V gene sequence: CDR1 DFQATT, CDR2 SNEGSKA (reference sequence). V was shortened by 6 bases and J by 1 base, with 12 bases between the two germline ends. CDR3 protein: CSASAAGNTGELFF. The CDR3, as DNA: TGCAGTGCCTCGGCGGCAGGGAACACCGGGGAGCTGTTTTTT.

This clonotype showed up many times. The chain employs TRBV6-5 and TRBJ1-4; 7 positions agree with TRBD1. Germline trimming cut 6 bases from V and 7 bases from J; bases unmatched to any gene: 2. This CDR3 is 12 amino acids long. The V gene's germline CDR1 is MNHEY and CDR2 SVGAGI. The CDR3 loop is CASSRDSEKLFF. DNA for the CDR3: TGTGCCAGCAGCCGGGACAGTGAAAAACTGTTTTTT.

This clonotype occurred many times. J is TRBJ2-5 and V is TRBV6-1; 8 bases align to TRBD2. The CDR3 contains 15 residues. Germline V CDR1 and CDR2: MNHNS, SASEGT. V dropped 4 bases and J dropped 4; count of bases not matched to a gene: 8. The CDR3 sequence is CASSGVFAGGETQYF. In DNA form, the CDR3 reads TGTGCCAGCAGTGGGGTGTTCGCGGGAGGAGAGACCCAGTACTTC.

This clonotype was recorded many times. The chain carries TRBV12-3 or TRBV12-4 and TRBJ1-1; the match to TRBD1 covers 7 bases. J was trimmed by 4 bases and V by 5 bases; bases with no gene match: 7. The CDR3 covers 14 residues. The CDR3 protein is CASSTEQGSTEAFF. The DNA for the CDR3 is TGTGCCAGCAGTACCGAACAGGGGAGCACTGAAGCTTTCTTT.